This T cell receptor beta chain stems from a study of blood T cell repertoires in COVID-19. Germline CDR1 is SGHDN and CDR2 is FVKESK. This CDR3 is built from 18 residues. J was trimmed by 4 bases and V by 3 bases; bases with no gene match: 10. Recovered status in Cohort 3 required two negative PCRs, clearance, or symptom resolution. The protocol was immunoSEQ multiplex PCR, while the TCRdb copy is restricted to in-frame clones and leaves out a portion. The table lists around 150,000 clones, roughly 82% of them singletons, with approximately 9.9% in the top ten. The sequencing input was PBMCs or T cells enriched from blood (not recorded which). The sequence came from a man aged 45-65 years who had recovered from COVID-19. This chain connects TRBV14 to TRBJ2-2, with 11 bases identical to TRBD2. The CDR3 nucleotides read TGTGCCAGCAGCCATTCCCGGACTAGCGGGCGATTCACCGGGGAGCTGTTTTTT. It is translated as CASSHSRTSGRFTGELFF.